Below are 21 T cell receptor beta chains sequenced from a single sample in a study of PD-L1 blockade in urothelial cancer. Generated by immunoSEQ multiplex PCR, the TCRdb table keeps only in-frame clones and is missing some. This sample has 60,000 to 85,000 clones; approximately 90% occur once, and the top ten carry about 6%. The sequencing here drew on PBMCs, taken around atezolizumab (anti-PD-L1) treatment. These receptor sequences come from a woman in her 70s with urothelial cancer.

The chain uses TRBV7-9 and TRBJ1-1; D remains ambiguous. CDR1 is SEHNR and CDR2 is FQNEAQ in the germline V gene (reference sequence). V dropped 2 bases and J dropped 10 bases, with 5 bases sitting between them. This CDR3 region has 10 residues. CDR3: CASSLSSAFF. As DNA, the CDR3 is TGTGCCAGCAGCTTATCATCAGCTTTCTTT. The whole variable domain, filled in from reference TRBV7-9 and TRBJ1-1, reads DTGVSQNPRHKITKRGQNVTFRCDPISEHNRLYWYRQTLGQGPEFLTYFQNEAQLEKSRLLSDRFSAERPKGSFSTLEIQRTEQGDSAMYLCASSLSSAFFGQGTRLTVV.

This rearrangement joins TRBV25-1 to TRBJ1-4; the D gene is possibly TRBD1 (6 bases). The CDR3 extends over 14 amino acids. Germline CDR1 and CDR2: MGHDK and SYGVNS. V was clipped by 5 bases and J by 3 bases, with 10 bases between them. CDR3 sequence: CASSNRAANEKLFF. DNA of the CDR3: TGTGCCAGCAGTAACAGGGCTGCTAATGAAAAACTGTTTTTT. Full variable domain (remainder filled in from reference TRBV25-1 and TRBJ1-4): EADIYQTPRYLVIGTGKKITLECSQTMGHDKMYWYQQDPGMELHLIHYSYGVNSTEKGDLSSESTVSRIRTEHFPLTLESARPSHTSQYLCASSNRAANEKLFFGSGTQLSVL.

V and J are TRBV18 and TRBJ1-5, with a possible D match to TRBD1 (6 bases). Trimming took off 1 base at V and 7 bases at J, with 11 bases between the two ends. There are 14 residues in the CDR3. The germline V gene has CDR1 KGHSH and CDR2 LQKENI. The CDR3 here is CASSPQQGDQPQHF. CDR3 bases: TGTGCCAGCTCACCACAACAGGGTGACCAGCCCCAGCATTTT. The full variable domain, its missing parts supplied by reference TRBV18 and TRBJ1-5, is NAGVMQNPRHLVRRRGQEARLRCSPMKGHSHVYWYRQLPEEGLKFMVYLQKENIIDESGMPKERFSAEFPKEGPSILRIQQVVRGDSAAYFCASSPQQGDQPQHFGDGTRLSIL.

The chain couples TRBV27 to TRBJ2-3; TRBD1 aligns across 8 bases. J was trimmed by 0 bases and V by 3 bases; bases with no gene match: 2. This CDR3 is built from 15 residues. Per germline, CDR1 MNHEY and CDR2 SMNVEV (reference sequence). CDR3 DNA sequence: TGTGCCAGCAGTTTCGACAGGGGTAGCACAGATACGCAGTATTTT. Amino acid sequence: CASSFDRGSTDTQYF.

The DNA of the CDR3 is TGTGCCAGCAGCCCAGGACCCGAACGGGGATACGAGCAGTACTTC. Amino acid sequence: CASSPGPERGYEQYF. This chain links TRBV4-2 with TRBJ2-7, with D tentatively TRBD2 (5 bases). Germline V gene lookup returns CDR1 LGHNA and CDR2 YNFKEQ. The V and J ends lost 4 bases and 4 bases respectively, with 17 bases between them. This CDR3 has 15 residues.

V and J are TRBV10-2 and TRBJ2-7, with 8 bases identical to TRBD1. Trimming at V came to 2 bases and at J to 12 bases, leaving 9 bases not matched to a gene. The CDR3 is 13 residues long. Per germline, CDR1 WSHSY and CDR2 SAAADI. The CDR3 coding sequence is TGCGCCAGCAGTGAGGGGGGGACAGGCATAAGGTACTTC. The encoded protein is CASSEGGTGIRYF.

V is TRBV11-2 and J is TRBJ1-5, with a tentative D call TRBD1 (6 bases). V was shortened by 5 bases and J by 4 bases, with 12 bases between the two germline ends. Germline CDR1 reads SGHAT; CDR2 reads FQNNGV. The CDR3 sequence is 14 residues long. The CDR3 reads CASSAQGPNQPQHF. In nucleotides, the CDR3 is TGTGCCAGCAGCGCCCAGGGGCCAAATCAGCCCCAGCATTTT.

V is TRBV28 and J is TRBJ2-4, with D possibly being TRBD2 (5 bases). Per germline, CDR1 MDHEN and CDR2 SYDVKM. CDR3 length equals 19 residues. The V and J ends lost 3 bases and 1 base respectively, with 22 bases between them. This chain's CDR3 is CASSFRGPGLSRAKNIQYF. The CDR3 nucleotides read TGTGCCAGCAGTTTTAGAGGGCCCGGACTGAGTCGGGCCAAAAACATTCAGTACTTC.

This chain links TRBV7-2 with TRBJ1-4, with 11 bases fitting TRBD1. Losses at the gene ends were 0 bases for V and 8 bases for J; bases not matched to a gene: 5. The CDR3 loop spans 16 amino acids. CDR1 SGHTA and CDR2 FQGNSA come from the germline V gene. CDR3 amino acids: CASSLATGTGGEKLFF. DNA for the CDR3: TGTGCCAGCAGCTTAGCTACCGGGACAGGGGGAGAAAAACTGTTTTTT.

The V and J genes are TRBV30 and TRBJ2-1; 9 bases align to TRBD2. The CDR3 totals 14 residues. Germline V gives CDR1 GTSNPN, CDR2 SVGIG (reference sequence). V was clipped by 5 bases and J by 8 bases; unmatched bases: 10. CDR3 loop: CAWGPGLAMDEQFF. In nucleotides, the CDR3 is TGTGCCTGGGGGCCGGGACTAGCTATGGATGAGCAGTTCTTC.

The rearrangement links TRBV5-1 to TRBJ1-1; perhaps TRBD1 as D (5 bases). Trimming pared 6 bases from V and 1 base from J, leaving 10 bases between. Germline V gene lookup returns CDR1 SGHRS and CDR2 YFSETQ. This CDR3 contains 13 residues. The CDR3 region is CASNDSPNTEAFF. As DNA, the CDR3 is TGCGCCAGCAACGACAGTCCGAACACTGAAGCTTTCTTT.

This sequence joins TRBV25-1 and TRBJ2-1; 7 bases match TRBD1. Trimming took 3 bases from V and 6 from J; bases not matched to a gene: 8. This CDR3 region has 15 residues. Germline V gene data show CDR1 as MGHDK and CDR2 as SYGVNS. In DNA, the CDR3 is TGTGCCAGCAGTGATCCCGGGACAGCCTCCAATGAGCAGTTCTTC. It specifies CASSDPGTASNEQFF.

Points on this clone: The junction departs from the called germline gene at one end, perhaps through a read error. The rearrangement links TRBV18 to TRBJ2-7; 7 bases agree with TRBD1. Looked up from germline, CDR1 is KGHSH and CDR2 is LQKENI. The CDR3 totals 14 residues. This chain's CDR3 is CASSPRDSSFEQYF. Here the CDR3 DNA reads TGTGCCAGCTCACCTCGGGACAGTTCCTTCGAGCAGTACTTC.

The V call is TRBV10-3, the J call TRBJ1-1, with D unclear. There are 13 residues in the CDR3. Trimming removed 10 bases from V and 10 bases from J, with 22 bases in between. Germline V gene sequence: CDR1 ENHRY, CDR2 SYGVKD. In nucleotides, the CDR3 is TGTGCCACACAGCCCATCAGTGCGGGAGGAGCTTTCTTT. Translation gives CATQPISAGGAFF.

The CDR3 reads CASSPNRDSNQPQHF. DNA of the CDR3: TGCGCCAGCAGCCCAAACAGGGATAGCAATCAGCCCCAGCATTTT. The rearrangement joins TRBV4-1 to TRBJ1-5, with a weak D call TRBD1 (6 bases). Germline CDR1 is MGHRA and CDR2 is YSYEKL. V was shortened by 4 bases and J by 0 bases, with 10 bases between the two germline ends. The CDR3 is 15 residues long.

This chain uses TRBV7-9 with TRBJ2-3, with 10 nucleotides matching TRBD2. The germline CDR1 and CDR2 sequences are SEHNR and FQNEAQ (reference sequence). The CDR3 sequence is 14 residues long. V shed 6 bases, J shed 2 bases, and the junction held 2 bases outside the gene matches. This chain's CDR3 is CASRTSGDTDTQYF. In DNA form, the CDR3 reads TGTGCCAGCAGAACTAGCGGGGACACAGATACGCAGTATTTT.

This chain joins TRBV9 and TRBJ2-3; 9 bases map to TRBD1. Trimming at V came to 3 bases and at J to 3 bases, leaving 8 bases not matched to a gene. The CDR3 has 16 residues. Germline V CDR1 and CDR2: SGDLS, YYNGEE. CDR3: CASSGVGTGKTDTQYF. The DNA of the CDR3 is TGTGCCAGCAGCGGAGTGGGGACAGGGAAGACAGATACGCAGTATTTT. The whole variable domain, remainder taken from reference TRBV9 and TRBJ2-3, is DSGVTQTPKHLITATGQRVTLRCSPRSGDLSVYWYQQSLDQGLQFLIQYYNGEERAKGNILERFSAQQFPDLHSELNLSSLELGDSALYFCASSGVGTGKTDTQYFGPGTRLTVL.

CDR3 in amino acids: CASSVTGGLTDTQYF. The CDR3 region has the DNA TGTGCCAGCAGCGTCACGGGGGGCCTCACAGATACGCAGTATTTT. This chain joins TRBV9 and TRBJ2-3; a possible D gene is TRBD2 (7 bases). In germline, CDR1 is SGDLS, CDR2 YYNGEE. The CDR3 contains 15 residues. Deletions cut 2 bases from V and 2 bases from J, with 12 bases between.

This clone was recorded once. V gene TRBV6-5 combines with J gene TRBJ1-1, with 10 positions matching TRBD1. V was clipped by 4 bases and J by 1 base; unmatched bases: 6. Germline V gives CDR1 MNHEY, CDR2 SVGAGI. The CDR3 runs to 16 residues. CDR3 in DNA: TGTGCCAGCAGTTTCAGGAGGACAGGGGGGAACACTGAAGCTTTCTTT. This sequence encodes CASSFRRTGGNTEAFF.

The chain joins TRBV5-1 to TRBJ2-2; weak D call: TRBD1 (6 bases). Germline CDR1 SGHRS, CDR2 YFSETQ. There are 16 residues in the CDR3. Between the trimmed V and J ends, which lost 0 bases and 3 bases, there was a span of 12 bases. CDR3 nucleotide sequence: TGCGCCAGCAGCTTGGTTGGGGGCGCGGACACCGGGGAGCTGTTTTTT. Amino acid sequence: CASSLVGGADTGELFF.

This chain links TRBV7-2 with TRBJ2-2, with TRBD1 identical over 7 bases. The germline CDR1 and CDR2 sequences are SGHTA and FQGNSA. There are 18 residues in the CDR3. Trimming at V came to 5 bases and at J to 2 bases, leaving 14 bases not matched to a gene. This CDR3 is CASSVTPVGTVNTGELFF. CDR3 nucleotide sequence: TGTGCCAGCAGCGTTACTCCCGTCGGGACAGTAAACACCGGGGAGCTGTTTTTT.